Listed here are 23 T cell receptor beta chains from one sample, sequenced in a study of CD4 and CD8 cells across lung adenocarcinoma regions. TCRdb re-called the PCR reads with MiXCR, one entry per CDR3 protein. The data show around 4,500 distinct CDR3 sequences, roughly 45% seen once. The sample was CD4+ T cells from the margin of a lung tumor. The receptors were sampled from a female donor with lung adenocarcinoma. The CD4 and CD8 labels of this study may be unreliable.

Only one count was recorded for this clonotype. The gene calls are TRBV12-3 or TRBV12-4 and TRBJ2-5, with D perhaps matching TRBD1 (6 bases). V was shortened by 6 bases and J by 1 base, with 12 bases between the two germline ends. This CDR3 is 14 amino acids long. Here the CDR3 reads CASSRDRSQETQYF. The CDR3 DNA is TGTGCCAGCAGCCGCGACAGGTCCCAAGAGACCCAGTACTTC.

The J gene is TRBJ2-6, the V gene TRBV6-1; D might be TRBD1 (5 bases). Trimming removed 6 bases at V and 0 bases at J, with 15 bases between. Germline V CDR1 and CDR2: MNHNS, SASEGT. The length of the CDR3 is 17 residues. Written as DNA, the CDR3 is TGTGCCAGCAGCAGTCCCTCACAGGACTCTGGGGCCAACGTCCTGACTTTC. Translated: CASSSPSQDSGANVLTF.

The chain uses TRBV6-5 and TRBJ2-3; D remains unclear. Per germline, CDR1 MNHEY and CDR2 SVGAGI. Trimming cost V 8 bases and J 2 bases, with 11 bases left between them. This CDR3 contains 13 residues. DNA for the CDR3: TGTGCCAGCCGTTGGGCTGCCACAGATACGCAGTATTTT. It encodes CASRWAATDTQYF.

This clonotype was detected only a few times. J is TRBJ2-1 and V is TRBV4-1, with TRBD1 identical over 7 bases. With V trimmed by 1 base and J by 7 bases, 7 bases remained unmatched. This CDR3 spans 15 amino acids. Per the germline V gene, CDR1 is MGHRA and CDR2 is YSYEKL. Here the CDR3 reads CASSQGSGQRNEQFF. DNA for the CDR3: TGCGCCAGCAGCCAAGGGTCGGGACAGAGGAATGAGCAGTTCTTC.

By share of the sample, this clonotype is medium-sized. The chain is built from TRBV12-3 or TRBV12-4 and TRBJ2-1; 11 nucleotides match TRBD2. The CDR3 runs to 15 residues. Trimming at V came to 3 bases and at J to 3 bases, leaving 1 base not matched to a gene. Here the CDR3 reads CASSLTSGNYNEQFF. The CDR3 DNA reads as TGTGCCAGCAGTTTGACTAGCGGGAACTACAATGAGCAGTTCTTC.

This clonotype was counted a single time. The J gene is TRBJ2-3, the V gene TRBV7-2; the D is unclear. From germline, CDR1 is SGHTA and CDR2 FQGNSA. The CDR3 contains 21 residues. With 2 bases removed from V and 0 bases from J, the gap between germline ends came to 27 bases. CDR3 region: CASSLTTSPAWSDPSTDTQYF. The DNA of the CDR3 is TGTGCCAGCAGCTTAACGACTTCCCCGGCGTGGAGCGATCCTAGCACAGATACGCAGTATTTT.

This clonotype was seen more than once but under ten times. CDR3 coding DNA: TGTGCCAGCAGTCCGGTAAGCGGGAGCTACTACGAGCAGTACTTC. It codes for CASSPVSGSYYEQYF. The chain couples TRBV3-1 to TRBJ2-7; 8 bases agree with TRBD2. V lost 6 bases and J lost 3; bases outside the gene matches: 10. The CDR3 extends over 15 amino acids. Germline V gives CDR1 LGHDT, CDR2 YNNKEL (reference sequence).

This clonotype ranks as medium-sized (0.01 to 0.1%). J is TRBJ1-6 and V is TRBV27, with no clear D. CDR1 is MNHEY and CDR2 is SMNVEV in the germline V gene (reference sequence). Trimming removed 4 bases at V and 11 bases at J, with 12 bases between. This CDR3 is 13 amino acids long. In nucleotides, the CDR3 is TGTGCCAGCAGTTCTACTATCTTACCACCCCTCCACTTT. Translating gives CASSSTILPPLHF.

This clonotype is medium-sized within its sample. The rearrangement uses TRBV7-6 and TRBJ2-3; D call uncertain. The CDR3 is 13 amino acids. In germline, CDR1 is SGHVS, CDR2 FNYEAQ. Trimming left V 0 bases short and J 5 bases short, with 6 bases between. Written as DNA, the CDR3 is TGTGCCAGCAGCTTAGCGGGTGGAGATACGCAGTATTTT. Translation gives CASSLAGGDTQYF.

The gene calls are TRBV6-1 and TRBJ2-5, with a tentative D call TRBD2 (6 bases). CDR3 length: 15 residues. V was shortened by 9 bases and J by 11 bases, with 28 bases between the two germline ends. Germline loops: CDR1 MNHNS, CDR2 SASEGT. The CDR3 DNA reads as TGTGCCAGGGGTGGACGAGCGGGTGGGCCAGATACGCAGTACTTC. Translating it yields CARGGRAGGPDTQYF.

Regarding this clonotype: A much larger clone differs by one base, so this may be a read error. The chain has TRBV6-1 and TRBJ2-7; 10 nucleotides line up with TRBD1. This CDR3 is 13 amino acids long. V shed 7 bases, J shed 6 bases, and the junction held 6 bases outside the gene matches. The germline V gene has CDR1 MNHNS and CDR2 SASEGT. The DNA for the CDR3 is TGTGCCAGCAAAGGGACAGGGGCCTCCGAGCAGTACTTC. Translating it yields CASKGTGASEQYF.

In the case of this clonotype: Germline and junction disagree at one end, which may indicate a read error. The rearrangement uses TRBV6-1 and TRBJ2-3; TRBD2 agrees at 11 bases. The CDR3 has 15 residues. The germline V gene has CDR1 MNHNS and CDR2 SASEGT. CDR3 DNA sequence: TGTGCCAGGAGTGGAGTAGCGGGAGGGCCAGATACGCAGTATTTT. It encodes CARSGVAGGPDTQYF.

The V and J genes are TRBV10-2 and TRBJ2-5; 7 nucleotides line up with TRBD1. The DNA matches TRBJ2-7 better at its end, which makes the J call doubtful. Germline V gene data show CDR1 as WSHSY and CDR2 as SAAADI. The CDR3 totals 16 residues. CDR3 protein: CASSEPAGTAKYEQYF. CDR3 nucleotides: TGCGCCAGCAGTGAGCCGGCCGGGACAGCTAAATACGAGCAGTACTTC.

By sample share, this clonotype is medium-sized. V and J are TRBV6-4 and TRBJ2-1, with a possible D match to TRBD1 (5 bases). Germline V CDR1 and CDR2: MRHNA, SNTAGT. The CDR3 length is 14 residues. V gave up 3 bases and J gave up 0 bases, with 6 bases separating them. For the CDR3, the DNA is TGTGCCAGCAGTGAGGACAACTCCTACAATGAGCAGTTCTTC. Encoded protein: CASSEDNSYNEQFF.

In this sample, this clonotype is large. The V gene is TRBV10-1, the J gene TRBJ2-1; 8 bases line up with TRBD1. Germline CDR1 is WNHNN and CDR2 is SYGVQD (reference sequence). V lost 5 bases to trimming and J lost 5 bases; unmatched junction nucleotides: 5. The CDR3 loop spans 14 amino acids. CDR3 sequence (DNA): TGCGCCAGCAGTAAACAGGGGGGCCACAATGAGCAGTTCTTC. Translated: CASSKQGGHNEQFF.

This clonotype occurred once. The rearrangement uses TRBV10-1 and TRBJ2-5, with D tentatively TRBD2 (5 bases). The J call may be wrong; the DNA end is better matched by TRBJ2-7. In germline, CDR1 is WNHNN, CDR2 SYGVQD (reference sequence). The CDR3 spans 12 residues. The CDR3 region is CASSDRGYEQYF. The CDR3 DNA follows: TGCGCCAGCAGTGATCGGGGCTACGAGCAGTACTTC.

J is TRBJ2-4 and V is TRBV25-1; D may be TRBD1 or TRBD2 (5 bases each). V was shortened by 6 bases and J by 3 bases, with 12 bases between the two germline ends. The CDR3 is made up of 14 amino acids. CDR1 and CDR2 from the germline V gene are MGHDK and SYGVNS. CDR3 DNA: TGTGCCAGCAGCGCTCGAGGGGTCAAAAACATTCAGTACTTC. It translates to CASSARGVKNIQYF. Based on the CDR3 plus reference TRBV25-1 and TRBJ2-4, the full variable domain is EADIYQTPRYLVIGTGKKITLECSQTMGHDKMYWYQQDPGMELHLIHYSYGVNSTEKGDLSSESTVSRIRTEHFPLTLESARPSHTSQYLCASSARGVKNIQYFGAGTRLSVL.

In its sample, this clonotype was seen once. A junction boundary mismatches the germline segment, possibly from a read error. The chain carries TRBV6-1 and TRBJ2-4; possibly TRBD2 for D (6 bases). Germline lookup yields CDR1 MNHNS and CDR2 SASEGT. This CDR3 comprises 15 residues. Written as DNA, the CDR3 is TGTGCCAGCAGTCCGGGGCGGAGGGCCAAGGACACGCAGTATTTC. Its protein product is CASSPGRRAKDTQYF.

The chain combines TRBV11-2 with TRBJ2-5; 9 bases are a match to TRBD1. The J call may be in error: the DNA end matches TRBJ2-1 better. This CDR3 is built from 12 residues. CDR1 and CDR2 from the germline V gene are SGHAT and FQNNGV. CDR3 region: CASSRTGETQFF. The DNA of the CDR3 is TGTGCCAGCAGCCGGACAGGGGAGACCCAGTTCTTC.

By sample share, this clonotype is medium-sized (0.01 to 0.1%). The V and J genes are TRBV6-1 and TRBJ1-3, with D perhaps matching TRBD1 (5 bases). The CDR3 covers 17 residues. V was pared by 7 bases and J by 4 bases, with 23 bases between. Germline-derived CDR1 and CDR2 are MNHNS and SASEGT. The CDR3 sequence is CASMGNPTRDLGNTIYF. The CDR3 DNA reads TGTGCCAGCATGGGGAACCCGACGAGGGACCTAGGAAACACCATATATTTT.

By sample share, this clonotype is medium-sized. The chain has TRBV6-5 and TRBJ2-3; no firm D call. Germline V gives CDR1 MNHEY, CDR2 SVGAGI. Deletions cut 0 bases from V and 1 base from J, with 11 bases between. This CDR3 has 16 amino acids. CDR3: CASSYSGSAGTDTQYF. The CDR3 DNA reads TGTGCCAGCAGTTACTCCGGGTCGGCGGGCACAGATACGCAGTATTTT.

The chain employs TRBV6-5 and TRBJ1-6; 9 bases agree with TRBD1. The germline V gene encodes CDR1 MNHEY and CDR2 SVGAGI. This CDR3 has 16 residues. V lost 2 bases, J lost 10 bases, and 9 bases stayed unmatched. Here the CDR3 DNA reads TGTGCCAGCAGTTACGAGGCCGGGACAGGGAGGTCACCCCTCCACTTT. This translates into CASSYEAGTGRSPLHF.

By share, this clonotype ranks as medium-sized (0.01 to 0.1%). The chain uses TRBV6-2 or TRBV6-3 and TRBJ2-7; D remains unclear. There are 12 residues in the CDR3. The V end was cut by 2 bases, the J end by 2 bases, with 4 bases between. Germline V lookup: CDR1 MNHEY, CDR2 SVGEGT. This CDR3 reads CASSYHTYEQYF. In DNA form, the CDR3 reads TGTGCCAGCAGTTACCACACCTACGAGCAGTACTTC.